The next 27 T cell receptor beta chains were all read from a single sample in a study of beta chain features in type 1 diabetes. TCRB transcripts that were expressed got sequenced, as all of the isolated RNA had been reverse transcribed. Profiling relied on immunoSEQ multiplex PCR, and the TCRdb table lists in-frame clones only, not all of them. The sample yields about 470,000 clones, 30% seen once. The sample taken for sequencing was naive CD4+ T cells from blood. The source is a man younger than 35 in good health.

V and J are TRBV5-4 and TRBJ2-5; D ambiguous. CDR3 size: 14 residues. Germline V gives CDR1 SGHNT, CDR2 YYREEE (reference sequence). The ends were cut back, 4 bases at V and 4 bases at J, with 14 bases in the middle. The CDR3 sequence is CASSNRNGGETQYF. In DNA form, the CDR3 reads TGTGCCAGCAGCAACCGCAACGGTGGAGAGACCCAGTACTTC.

V usage is TRBV7-9 and J usage is TRBJ2-3, with 9 nucleotides matching TRBD2. J lost 2 bases, V lost 7 bases, and 7 bases had no gene match. Per germline, CDR1 SEHNR and CDR2 FQNEAQ (reference sequence). The CDR3 contains 15 residues. CDR3 sequence reads: CASTETSGSTDTQYF. DNA for the CDR3: TGTGCCAGCACGGAAACTAGCGGGTCCACAGATACGCAGTATTTT.

The chain couples TRBV7-8 to TRBJ2-5; 7 nucleotides line up with TRBD2. Losses at the gene ends were 5 bases for V and 2 bases for J; bases not matched to a gene: 5. The V gene's germline CDR1 is SGHVS and CDR2 FQNEAQ. There are 14 residues in the CDR3. The DNA for the CDR3 is TGTGCCAGCAGCCTCCTAGCGGCACAAGAGACCCAGTACTTC. Encoded protein: CASSLLAAQETQYF.

The CDR3 sequence is CAIGPLGGETQYF. The DNA of the CDR3 is TGTGCCATCGGTCCCCTAGGCGGGGAGACCCAGTACTTC. The chain employs TRBV7-2 and TRBJ2-5; TRBD2 might be the D (5 bases). Germline V gives CDR1 SGHTA, CDR2 FQGNSA. Trimming took 10 bases from V and 5 from J, leaving 17 bases between them. The CDR3 runs 13 residues. Variable domain in full (rest from reference TRBV7-2 and TRBJ2-5): GAGVSQSPSNKVTEKGKDVELRCDPISGHTALYWYRQSLGQGLEFLIYFQGNSAPDKSGLPSDRFSAERTGGSVSTLTIQRTQQEDSAVYLCAIGPLGGETQYFGPGTRLLVL.

The genes are TRBV5-4 and TRBJ2-1; possible D gene TRBD2, 5 bases. Germline V gives CDR1 SGHNT, CDR2 YYREEE (reference sequence). The CDR3 covers 14 residues. Trimming took 4 bases from V and 5 from J, leaving 13 bases between them. CDR3 DNA: TGTGCCAGCAGCCCGGGGATAGCCAACAATGAGCAGTTCTTC. It specifies CASSPGIANNEQFF.

Of note for this clone: One end of the junction fails to match germline, which may point to a read error. The genes are TRBV20-1 and TRBJ2-7, with TRBD2 matching 10 bases. Germline V gene sequence: CDR1 DFQATT, CDR2 SNEGSKA (reference sequence). The length of the CDR3 is 11 residues. The CDR3: CSPSGSEEQYF. Here the CDR3 DNA reads TGCAGTCCTAGCGGGAGTGAAGAGCAGTACTTC.

This chain joins TRBV30 and TRBJ1-3; D unresolved. Trimming stripped 0 bases from V and 2 bases from J, with 8 bases between. CDR1 and CDR2 from the germline V gene are GTSNPN and SVGIG (reference sequence). The CDR3 extends over 14 amino acids. CDR3 region: CAWSVSLPGNTIYF. CDR3 DNA: TGTGCCTGGAGTGTGTCACTCCCTGGAAACACCATATATTTT.

In this sample, this clone turned up a few times. This chain links TRBV7-9 with TRBJ1-5; a weak D match, TRBD1 (6 bases). V lost 6 bases to trimming and J lost 1 base, with 10 bases between them. The CDR3 contains 14 residues. The germline CDR1 and CDR2 sequences are SEHNR and FQNEAQ (reference sequence). CDR3 coding DNA: TGTGCCAGCAGTTTCGGACAGAGCAATCAGCCCCAGCATTTT. Translated: CASSFGQSNQPQHF.

The rearrangement links TRBV15 to TRBJ1-2; possible D gene TRBD1, 6 bases. CDR3 length equals 15 residues. V was shortened by 1 base and J by 4 bases, with 13 bases between the two germline ends. Per germline, CDR1 LNHNV and CDR2 YYDKDF (reference sequence). For the CDR3, the DNA is TGTGCCACCAGCAGAGGACAGGTACTGTCCTATGGCTACACCTTC. Translation: CATSRGQVLSYGYTF.

CDR3 sequence reads: CASSLGAGAKNIQYF. The CDR3 region has the DNA TGTGCCAGCAGTTTAGGGGCGGGAGCCAAAAACATTCAGTACTTC. This sequence joins TRBV28 and TRBJ2-4, with D perhaps being TRBD1 or TRBD2 (5 bases each). Between the trimmed V and J ends, which lost 2 bases and 0 bases, there was a span of 8 bases. The germline CDR1 and CDR2 sequences are MDHEN and SYDVKM. This CDR3 comprises 15 residues.

This chain links TRBV6-5 with TRBJ2-7, with 7 nucleotides matching TRBD1. Germline values: CDR1 MNHEY, CDR2 SVGAGI. The J segment lost 2 bases and the V segment lost 2 bases, leaving 3 bases of the junction unmatched. The CDR3 is 14 residues long. CDR3 loop: CASSYGDSTYEQYF. The CDR3 DNA sequence: TGTGCCAGCAGTTACGGGGACAGCACCTACGAGCAGTACTTC.

This chain joins TRBV4-1 and TRBJ2-7; D possibly corresponds to TRBD2 (6 bases). Trimming stripped 1 base from V and 4 bases from J, with 8 bases between. Germline V gives CDR1 MGHRA, CDR2 YSYEKL. The CDR3 runs to 13 residues. CDR3 bases: TGCGCCAGCAGCCAAGTGCGGGGTTACGAGCAGTACTTC. This codes for CASSQVRGYEQYF.

This chain's CDR3 is CASSGEGGGNLVDYGYTF. The CDR3, as DNA: TGTGCCAGCAGTGGAGAAGGGGGAGGAAACCTGGTAGACTATGGCTACACCTTC. The genes are TRBV6-4 and TRBJ1-2; D may be TRBD1 (6 bases). This CDR3 spans 18 amino acids. Germline V gene sequence: CDR1 MRHNA, CDR2 SNTAGT. The germline V and J ends were trimmed by 4 bases and 3 bases, with 24 bases remaining between them.

The chain couples TRBV6-6 to TRBJ2-5, with D unresolved. This CDR3 is built from 11 residues. V gave up 6 bases and J gave up 5 bases, with 7 bases separating them. Germline-derived CDR1 and CDR2 are MNHNY and SVGAGI (reference sequence). This CDR3 reads CASSRRETQYF. CDR3 nucleotides: TGTGCCAGCAGCCGACGGGAGACCCAGTACTTC.

This clone was recorded a few times. Here the CDR3 DNA reads TGCAGTTCGATACAGGCTACTGAAGCTTTCTTT. Protein: CSSIQATEAFF. The J gene is TRBJ1-1, the V gene TRBV20-1; a weak D match, TRBD1 (5 bases). Per germline, CDR1 DFQATT and CDR2 SNEGSKA (reference sequence). There are 11 residues in the CDR3. V was cut by 8 bases and J by 5 bases, with 12 bases left in between.

Only a few counts were recorded for this clone. The chain employs TRBV6-6 and TRBJ2-7; D gene unclear. The V and J ends lost 6 bases and 0 bases respectively, with 12 bases between them. The CDR3 runs to 14 residues. Germline assignment: CDR1 MNHNY and CDR2 SVGAGI (reference sequence). CDR3 sequence (DNA): TGTGCCAGCAGAGGACCCGAGAGCTCCTACGAGCAGTACTTC. It yields the protein CASRGPESSYEQYF.

In this sample, this clone turned up a few times. This sequence joins TRBV29-1 and TRBJ2-3; D is undetermined. Germline V lookup: CDR1 SQVTM, CDR2 ANQGSEA. V lost 6 bases, J lost 2 bases, and 18 bases lay in between. The CDR3 length is 15 residues. CDR3 residues: CSVDRTGLDTDTQYF. The DNA for the CDR3 is TGCAGCGTGGACCGGACGGGCCTGGACACAGATACGCAGTATTTT.

The chain has TRBV4-2 and TRBJ2-4; the D is unclear. Trimming pared 0 bases from V and 6 bases from J, leaving 9 bases between. This CDR3 is built from 14 residues. CDR1 is LGHNA, CDR2 YNFKEQ, per germline. The CDR3 protein is CASSQDRSTNIQYF. The CDR3 region has the DNA TGTGCCAGCAGCCAAGATCGCAGTACAAACATTCAGTACTTC.

This chain joins TRBV28 and TRBJ1-2; D not certain. Germline CDR1 reads MDHEN; CDR2 reads SYDVKM. Trimming pared 2 bases from V and 8 bases from J, leaving 9 bases between. The CDR3 is 12 residues long. CDR3 sequence reads: CASSLGGRGYTF. Here the CDR3 DNA reads TGTGCCAGCAGTTTAGGCGGACGAGGCTACACCTTC.

This clone has more than one count but fewer than ten. The chain recombines TRBV18 with TRBJ2-1; D possibly corresponds to TRBD2 (5 bases). Germline values: CDR1 KGHSH, CDR2 LQKENI. The CDR3 is 15 residues long. V was trimmed by 3 bases and J by 4 bases, leaving 13 bases between them. The chain's CDR3 is CASSPWGEGYNEQFF. The CDR3 nucleotides are TGTGCCAGCTCACCGTGGGGAGAGGGTTACAATGAGCAGTTCTTC.

The sample holds one count of this clone. The rearrangement joins TRBV7-9 to TRBJ2-7, with unresolved D. This CDR3 region has 14 residues. The V gene's germline CDR1 is SEHNR and CDR2 FQNEAQ (reference sequence). The V end was cut by 1 base, the J end by 1 base, with 8 bases between. Written as DNA, the CDR3 is TGTGCCAGCAGCTTAGGCTGGCGATCCTACGAGCAGTACTTC. Translated, it gives CASSLGWRSYEQYF.

The chain is built from TRBV11-1 and TRBJ2-3; possible D gene TRBD2, 6 bases. The CDR3 contains 14 residues. From germline, CDR1 is SGHAT and CDR2 FQDESV (reference sequence). The V end was cut by 2 bases, the J end by 1 base, with 7 bases between. CDR3 loop: CASSLRRGTDTQYF. The CDR3 region has the DNA TGTGCCAGCAGCTTAAGGAGGGGCACAGATACGCAGTATTTT.

The V call is TRBV10-3, the J call TRBJ1-2, with a possible D match to TRBD1 (5 bases). The CDR3 consists of 12 residues. V lost 4 bases and J lost 8, with 11 bases in between. Germline lookup yields CDR1 ENHRY and CDR2 SYGVKD. The CDR3 protein is CAISVGEDGYTF. CDR3 DNA sequence: TGTGCCATCAGTGTAGGGGAGGACGGCTACACCTTC.

This rearrangement joins TRBV9 to TRBJ2-1; D possibly uses TRBD1 or TRBD2 (5 bases each). Germline-derived CDR1 and CDR2 are SGDLS and YYNGEE. Trimming cost V 4 bases and J 4 bases, with 15 bases left between them. The CDR3 loop spans 15 amino acids. The CDR3: CASSPGDPNYNEQFF. CDR3 DNA sequence: TGTGCCAGCAGCCCTGGGGACCCAAATTACAATGAGCAGTTCTTC. The complete variable domain, with remaining parts taken from reference TRBV9 and TRBJ2-1, reads DSGVTQTPKHLITATGQRVTLRCSPRSGDLSVYWYQQSLDQGLQFLIQYYNGEERAKGNILERFSAQQFPDLHSELNLSSLELGDSALYFCASSPGDPNYNEQFFGPGTRLTVL.

The V gene is TRBV9, the J gene TRBJ1-3; D call uncertain. CDR3 length: 15 amino acids. Trimming cost V 5 bases and J 0 bases, with 12 bases left between them. Germline V gives CDR1 SGDLS, CDR2 YYNGEE. The CDR3 is CASSQTVGSGNTIYF. CDR3 DNA: TGTGCCAGCAGTCAGACGGTGGGCTCTGGAAACACCATATATTTT.

This clone was counted only a few times. V usage is TRBV21-1 and J usage is TRBJ2-7; TRBD2, as called in the table, went unchecked against the DNA. TRBV21-1 is described as a pseudogene. The CDR3 is 16 amino acids. This CDR3 reads CASSPPNASVTYEQYF. As DNA, the CDR3 is TGTGCCAGCAGCCCTCCAAACGCTAGCGTAACCTACGAGCAGTACTTC.

The chain uses TRBV7-2 and TRBJ1-1, with D possibly being TRBD1 (6 bases). The CDR3 length is 15 residues. Trimming took 4 bases from V and 7 from J, leaving 19 bases between them. Germline CDR1 is SGHTA and CDR2 is FQGNSA. CDR3 sequence reads: CASSSGAGQMGEAFF. The CDR3 bases are TGTGCCAGCAGCTCAGGGGCAGGTCAAATGGGTGAAGCTTTCTTT.